This passage covers 14 T cell receptor beta chains from one sample sequenced in a study of blood T cell repertoires in COVID-19. Assay used: immunoSEQ multiplex PCR; TCRdb lists only in-frame clones, some missing. The data hold 120,000 to 150,000 clones, with 84% observed a single time. The sequenced sample consisted of peripheral blood. The receptors come from a woman aged 80 or over in a cohort sampled during active or convalescent COVID-19.

This chain uses TRBV5-1 with TRBJ2-3, with 9 bases fitting TRBD2. This CDR3 is built from 15 residues. The germline gives CDR1 SGHRS, CDR2 YFSETQ. Trimming at V came to 1 base and at J to 5 bases, leaving 5 bases not matched to a gene. The DNA for the CDR3 is TGCGCCAGCAGCTTGTCGGGACTAGCTAAAGATACGCAGTATTTT. The encoded protein is CASSLSGLAKDTQYF.

This clone came up a few times. The chain carries TRBV30 and TRBJ2-2; TRBD1 agrees at 8 bases. This CDR3 has 17 residues. Trimming cost V 3 bases and J 1 base; bases outside gene matches: 10. Germline CDR1 and CDR2: GTSNPN and SVGIG (reference sequence). The CDR3 DNA sequence: TGTGCCTGGAGGCAGGGGGCGGTCCCTAGGAACACCGGGGAGCTGTTTTTT. It translates to CAWRQGAVPRNTGELFF.

This clone was recorded a few times. The chain employs TRBV28 and TRBJ2-7, with D unclear. Germline CDR1 and CDR2: MDHEN and SYDVKM. V lost 6 bases to trimming and J lost 6 bases, with 18 bases between them. This CDR3 spans 14 amino acids. CDR3 nucleotide sequence: TGTGCCAGCAGGGGTCTAGTTAGTTTCGGCGAGCAGTACGTC. This encodes CASRGLVSFGEQYV.

The rearrangement uses TRBV28 and TRBJ1-2, with 10 bases aligning to TRBD1. Looked up from germline, CDR1 is MDHEN and CDR2 is SYDVKM. J gave up 6 bases and V 6 bases, and 7 bases lay outside the gene matches. The CDR3 is 14 residues long. CDR3 DNA sequence: TGTGCCAGCAGCGGAACCGGGACAGGGGATGGCTACACCTTC. Amino acid sequence: CASSGTGTGDGYTF.

This chain joins TRBV3-1 (or the pseudogene TRBV3-2) and TRBJ1-6; the match to TRBD1 covers 7 bases. Trimming cost V 5 bases and J 14 bases; bases outside gene matches: 6. The CDR3 has 12 residues. Germline V gene lookup returns CDR1 LGHDT and CDR2 YNNKEL (reference sequence). CDR3 DNA: TGTGCCAGCAGCTCCGACAGGGCCACCCTCCACTTT. Translation: CASSSDRATLHF.

This chain links TRBV19 with TRBJ1-1; 8 positions match TRBD1. V was pared by 5 bases and J by 4 bases, with 9 bases of the junction left unmatched. The V gene's germline CDR1 is LNHDA and CDR2 SQIVND (reference sequence). The CDR3 covers 15 residues. CDR3 sequence (DNA): TGTGCCAGTAGTGAAAACAGGGGGTACGGCACTGAAGCTTTCTTT. This translates into CASSENRGYGTEAFF.

The CDR3 loop is CASSLTGTSGSADTQYF. In DNA form, the CDR3 reads TGTGCCAGCAGCCTGACCGGGACTAGCGGGTCCGCAGATACGCAGTATTTT. The V and J genes are TRBV7-8 and TRBJ2-3; 12 nucleotides agree with TRBD2. The junction had 10 bases not matched to a gene; V was cut back by 5 bases and J by 4 bases. This CDR3 comprises 17 residues. CDR1 and CDR2 from the germline V gene are SGHVS and FQNEAQ.

About this clone: A junction boundary mismatches the germline segment, possibly from a read error. This rearrangement joins TRBV9 to TRBJ1-2; 7 bases fit TRBD1. CDR1 and CDR2 from the germline V gene are SGDLS and YYNGEE. The CDR3 totals 13 residues. CDR3 coding DNA: TGTGCCAGCAGCGACACAGGGGTAGAGGGCTACATCTTC. Translation gives CASSDTGVEGYIF.

The J gene is TRBJ1-1, the V gene TRBV5-4, with D perhaps TRBD1 (5 bases). The CDR3 has 15 residues. CDR1 is SGHNT, CDR2 YYREEE, per germline (reference sequence). Between the trimmed V and J ends, which lost 4 bases and 4 bases, there was a span of 17 bases. CDR3 coding DNA: TGTGCCAGCAGCCCCTCCAGGGTGGGGGGCACTGAAGCTTTCTTT. This encodes CASSPSRVGGTEAFF.

This rearrangement joins TRBV12-5 to TRBJ1-5; D gene unclear. Trimming removed 6 bases from V and 2 bases from J, with 11 bases in between. Germline V gene sequence: CDR1 LGHNT, CDR2 FRNRAP. The CDR3 is made up of 14 amino acids. The CDR3 DNA reads TGTGCTAGTGGCCCCCTATATGGCAATCAGCCCCAGCATTTT. Translated, it gives CASGPLYGNQPQHF.

The rearrangement links TRBV3-1 (or the pseudogene TRBV3-2) to TRBJ1-2; a possible D gene is TRBD1 (6 bases). This CDR3 has 13 amino acids. V lost 1 base and J 4 bases, leaving 7 bases between the germline ends. CDR1 LGHDT and CDR2 YNNKEL come from the germline V gene (reference sequence). The CDR3, as DNA: TGTGCCAGCAGCCAAGTACAGGGCTATGGCTACACCTTC. This sequence encodes CASSQVQGYGYTF.

The J gene is TRBJ2-2, the V gene TRBV6-2 or TRBV6-3; D uncertain. Germline values: CDR1 MNHEY, CDR2 SVGEGT. CDR3 length: 11 amino acids. Trimming removed 5 bases at V and 5 bases at J, with 3 bases between. The CDR3 DNA reads TGTGCCAGCAGTCTTACCGGGGAGCTGTTTTTT. Protein sequence: CASSLTGELFF.

This clone was picked up one time. The V call is TRBV30, the J call TRBJ1-5, with a weak D call TRBD1 (5 bases). Germline V gene sequence: CDR1 GTSNPN, CDR2 SVGIG (reference sequence). V lost 1 base to trimming and J lost 2 bases, with 15 bases between them. The CDR3 runs to 16 residues. The CDR3 protein is CAWSGQGLPRNQPQHF. Here the CDR3 DNA reads TGTGCCTGGAGTGGGCAGGGTTTACCTCGCAATCAGCCCCAGCATTTT. The variable domain in full, completed from reference TRBV30 and TRBJ1-5, reads SQTIHQWPATLVQPVGSPLSLECTVEGTSNPNLYWYRQAAGRGLQLLFYSVGIGQISSEVPQNLSASRPQDRQFILSSKKLLLSDSGFYLCAWSGQGLPRNQPQHFGDGTRLSIL.

The genes are TRBV7-8 and TRBJ1-1; the match to TRBD1 covers 7 bases. Germline trimming cut 1 base from V and 5 bases from J; bases unmatched to any gene: 4. CDR1 and CDR2 (germline): SGHVS, FQNEAQ. This CDR3 is 14 amino acids long. This CDR3 is CASSLEYRGTEAFF. CDR3 nucleotide sequence: TGTGCCAGCAGCTTAGAGTACAGGGGAACTGAAGCTTTCTTT.